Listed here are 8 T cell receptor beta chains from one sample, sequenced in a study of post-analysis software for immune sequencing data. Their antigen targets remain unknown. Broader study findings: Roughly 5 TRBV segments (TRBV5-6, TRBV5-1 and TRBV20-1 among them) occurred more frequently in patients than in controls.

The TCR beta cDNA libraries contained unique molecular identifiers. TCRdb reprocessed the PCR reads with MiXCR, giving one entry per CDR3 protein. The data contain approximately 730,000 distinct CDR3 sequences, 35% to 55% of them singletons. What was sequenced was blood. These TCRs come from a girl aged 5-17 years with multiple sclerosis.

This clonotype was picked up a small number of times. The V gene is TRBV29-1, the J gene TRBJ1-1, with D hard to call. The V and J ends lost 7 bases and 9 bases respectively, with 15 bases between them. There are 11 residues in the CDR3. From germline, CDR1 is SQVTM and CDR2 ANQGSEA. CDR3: CSAGRELQAFF. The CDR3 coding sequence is TGCAGCGCCGGCCGGGAACTGCAAGCTTTCTTT.

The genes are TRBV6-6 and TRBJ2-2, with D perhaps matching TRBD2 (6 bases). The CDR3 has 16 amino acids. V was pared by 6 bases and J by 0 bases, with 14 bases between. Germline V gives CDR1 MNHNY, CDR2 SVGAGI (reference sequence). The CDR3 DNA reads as TGTGCCAGCAGCTACGCGGAGGGCTCGAACACCGGGGAGCTGTTTTTT. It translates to CASSYAEGSNTGELFF.

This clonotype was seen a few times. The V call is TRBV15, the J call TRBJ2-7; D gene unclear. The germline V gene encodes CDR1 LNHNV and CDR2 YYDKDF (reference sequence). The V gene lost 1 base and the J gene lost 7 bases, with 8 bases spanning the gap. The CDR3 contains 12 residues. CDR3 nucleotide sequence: TGTGCCACCAGCAGAGTCGGACGAGAGCAGTACTTC. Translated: CATSRVGREQYF.

Here the CDR3 DNA reads TGTGCCAGTAGCCGGGATCACTCCTACGAGCAGTACTTC. Translated, it gives CASSRDHSYEQYF. V gene TRBV19 combines with J gene TRBJ2-4, with a tentative D call TRBD2 (5 bases). The end of the DNA is better explained by TRBJ2-7, so the J call may be wrong. CDR3 length equals 13 residues. The germline gives CDR1 LNHDA, CDR2 SQIVND (reference sequence).

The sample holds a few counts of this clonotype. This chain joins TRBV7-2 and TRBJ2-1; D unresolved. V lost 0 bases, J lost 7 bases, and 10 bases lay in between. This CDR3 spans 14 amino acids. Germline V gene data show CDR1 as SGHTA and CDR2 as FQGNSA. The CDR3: CASSLAGLHNEQFF. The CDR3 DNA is TGTGCCAGCAGCTTAGCGGGATTACATAATGAGCAGTTCTTC.

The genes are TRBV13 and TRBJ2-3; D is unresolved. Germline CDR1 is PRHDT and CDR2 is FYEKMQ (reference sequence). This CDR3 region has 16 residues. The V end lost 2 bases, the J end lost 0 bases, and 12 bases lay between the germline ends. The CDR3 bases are TGTGCCAGCAGCTTATCTAAGTTGGCGAGCACAGATACGCAGTATTTT. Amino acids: CASSLSKLASTDTQYF. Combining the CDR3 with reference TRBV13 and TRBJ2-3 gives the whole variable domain AAGVIQSPRHLIKEKRETATLKCYPIPRHDTVYWYQQGPGQDPQFLISFYEKMQSDKGSIPDRFSAQQFSDYHSELNMSSLELGDSALYFCASSLSKLASTDTQYFGPGTRLTVL.

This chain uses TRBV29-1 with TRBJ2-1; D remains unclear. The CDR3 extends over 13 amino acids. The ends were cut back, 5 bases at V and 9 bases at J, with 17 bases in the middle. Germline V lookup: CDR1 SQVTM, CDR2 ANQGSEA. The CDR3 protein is CSVPVGSSGEQFF. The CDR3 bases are TGCAGCGTTCCGGTAGGTTCCTCGGGTGAGCAGTTCTTC.

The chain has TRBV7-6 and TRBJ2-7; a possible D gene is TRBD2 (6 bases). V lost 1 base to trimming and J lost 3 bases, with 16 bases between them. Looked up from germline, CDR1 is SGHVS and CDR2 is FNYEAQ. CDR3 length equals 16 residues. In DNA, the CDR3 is TGTGCCAGCAGCTTAGGGGACGCGGGGCAGGGCTACGAGCAGTACTTC. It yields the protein CASSLGDAGQGYEQYF.